This is a list of T cell receptor beta chains from one sample in a study of T-cell memory formation after mild COVID-19. One entry per CDR3 protein results from TCRdb running MiXCR on the 5' RACE reads. The repertoire consists of some 330,000 distinct CDR3 sequences, with more than 20% occurring once and the leading ten covering around 12%. What was sequenced was PBMCs or a T cell subset sorted from them (not recorded which). These receptors all come from an adult woman who had mild COVID-19 (a few samples of this study predate the infection). Cell type and time point are not known. Each CDR3 is given with its conserved first and last residue. Fields, in order: V gene, J gene, CDR3 protein.

>TRBV19|TRBJ1-1
CASSINRNMNTEAFF
>TRBV24-1|TRBJ2-7
CATSESGYEQYF
>TRBV7-6|TRBJ2-7
CASSSPQLPYEQYF
>TRBV20-1|TRBJ2-1
CSARVSQGGTYNEQFF
>TRBV6-5|TRBJ1-2
CASSYQGPPGYTF
>TRBV18|TRBJ2-5
CASSRADQETQYF
>TRBV4-1|TRBJ1-2
CASSQGRSPGGYTF
>TRBV24-1|TRBJ2-2
CATSDHPSYTGELFF
>TRBV12-3/TRBV12-4|TRBJ1-2
CASSFGSHGYTF
>TRBV2|TRBJ2-4
CASGRQGELNIQYF
>TRBV6-6|TRBJ2-7
CASSYLGTFSYEQYF
>TRBV12-3/TRBV12-4|TRBJ1-3
CASSPGLQGGTIYF
>TRBV3-1|TRBJ2-2
CASSQWAGGINTGELFF
>TRBV4-3|TRBJ1-1
CASSQGPAVNTEAFF
>TRBV4-3|TRBJ1-1
CASSPHTDRRGTEAFF
>TRBV10-2|TRBJ2-7
CASSEGTDSYEQYF
>TRBV29-1|TRBJ1-2
CSGRDSGYGYTF
>TRBV7-8|TRBJ1-1
CASSLGVEVGAFF
>TRBV20-1|TRBJ2-5
CSARSAGQETQYF
>TRBV6-2/TRBV6-3|TRBJ2-1
CASSGGRTSGRWSYNEQFF
>TRBV4-1|TRBJ2-1
CASSRGALAGEGPYNEQFF
>TRBV9|TRBJ2-5
CASSVGGQETQYF
>TRBV7-9|TRBJ1-2
CASSLRVEIGGYTF
>TRBV12-3/TRBV12-4|TRBJ1-1
CASSLSVPPENTEAFF
>TRBV2|TRBJ2-1
CASSTWATRATAQQYNEQFF
>TRBV7-6|TRBJ2-2
CATRQEQWAGELFF
>TRBV6-6|TRBJ2-3
CASSLRLAGITDTQYF
>TRBV12-3/TRBV12-4|TRBJ2-2
CASGIFRGQWGGELFF
>TRBV20-1|TRBJ2-1
CSVWELKNEQFF
>TRBV7-6|TRBJ2-7
CASSSTRYSYEQYF
>TRBV10-3|TRBJ1-1
CAIGDTWNTEAFF
>TRBV29-1|TRBJ2-3
CSVPRSTDTQYF
>TRBV12-3/TRBV12-4|TRBJ2-3
CASSTVYGGRLAGARNPDTQYF
>TRBV5-5|TRBJ1-2
CASSLRLNYGYTF
>TRBV30|TRBJ1-2
CAWSVQRGIYGYTF
>TRBV20-1|TRBJ2-7
CSALGTSGIYEQYF
>TRBV9|TRBJ2-7
CASSSGGGDEQYF
>TRBV24-1|TRBJ1-1
CATSDSGTGGERAFF
>TRBV5-1|TRBJ1-4
CASSLGPGPQEKLFF
>TRBV4-2|TRBJ2-3
CASSQGAGPSTDTQYF
>TRBV5-5|TRBJ1-1
CAAGWAVGGEAFF
>TRBV6-2/TRBV6-3|TRBJ1-5
CASSYSKKGDRGRFLYSNQPQHF
>TRBV5-1|TRBJ1-6
CASSLDRPNSPLHF
>TRBV12-3/TRBV12-4|TRBJ2-1
CASKIRTGREQFF
>TRBV23-1|TRBJ2-5
CASSHPGPLRTQYF
>TRBV5-1|TRBJ1-5
CASSPDGYQPQHF
>TRBV9|TRBJ2-3
CASSPRGLTDTQYF
>TRBV12-3/TRBV12-4|TRBJ2-7
CASSLFGVEVAYEQYF
>TRBV5-1|TRBJ2-5
CASSSDPTSQYF
>TRBV5-5|TRBJ2-1
CASSPGTSGWKEQFF
>TRBV4-1|TRBJ2-5
CASSQDWRAPETQYF
>TRBV7-9|TRBJ2-5
CASSLAELRGETQYF
>TRBV20-1|TRBJ1-1
CSARRPGQGSEAFF
>TRBV15|TRBJ2-7
CATSRRQGAGYEQYF
>TRBV3-1|TRBJ2-1
CASSQDRDDEQFF
>TRBV9|TRBJ2-5
CASSVDLLEDQYF
>TRBV29-1|TRBJ1-1
CSVEKGYTEAFF
>TRBV30|TRBJ1-1
CAWSEGSGTEAFF
>TRBV5-4|TRBJ2-3
CASSSDLVGGSTDTQYF